The T cell receptor beta chain under discussion was sequenced for a study of blood T cell repertoires in COVID-19. Study summary: Collection of acute and convalescent COVID-19 samples took place in the United States, Italy and Spain. PBMCs, B-cell-depleted T cells, or T cells provided the cDNA or gDNA that made up the material.

How the authors handled the data: Estimation of nucleated cell counts relied on the amplification of reference gene primers. The method was immunoSEQ multiplex PCR; TCRdb's version includes in-frame clones alone and lacks a portion of them. V, J and clone size are those of that table, while D and trimming were read from the DNA. The repertoire holds more than 300,000 clones, with about 91% as singletons. The V end was cut by 4 bases, the J end by 1 base, with 22 bases between. CDR1 is MGHRA, CDR2 YSYEKL, per germline. The CDR3 totals 18 residues. Patients in Seattle were enrolled during active infection, then followed longitudinally.

The rearrangement uses TRBV4-1 and TRBJ1-1; a possible D gene is TRBD1 (5 bases). The source is a woman in her 30s with COVID-19, enrolled during active disease. The sample consisted of peripheral blood. CDR3 nucleotides: TGCGCCAGCAGCCTCGCGGGGGGTTCGGGGAAAAAGAACACTGAAGCTTTCTTT. Its protein is CASSLAGGSGKKNTEAFF.